The clone carrying this T cell receptor beta chain has at least ten counts. Its cognate antigen is unknown. The sample comes from a study of T cells in Graves' hyperthyroidism and ophthalmopathy. Study in general: Before any treatment, at initial diagnosis, peripheral blood was collected.

Exclusion of patients followed from uncontrolled infection, other autoimmune disease, pregnancy or lactation. Diagnostic assessment was based on clinical symptoms, serum thyroxine and TRAb, thyroid ultrasound and orbital computed tomography. Study results and limitations: Clonotypes that were expanded in thyroid above 0.001 mostly appeared in blood too.

TCR beta CDR3 regions were amplified from RNA transcripts. The TCR CDR3 first-round RT-PCR relied on the HTBI primer set. TCRdb processed the multiplex PCR reads anew with MiXCR; each CDR3 protein has one entry. This table has around 420,000 distinct CDR3 sequences, roughly an eighth appearing once. V shed 5 bases, J shed 5 bases, and the junction held 7 bases outside the gene matches. Germline CDR1 reads SGHVS; CDR2 reads FNYEAQ. CDR3 length: 15 amino acids. This chain links TRBV7-6 with TRBJ2-1; 9 positions agree with TRBD2. Input material: blood. This TCR derives from a young woman with Graves' hyperthyroidism. The CDR3 bases are TGTGCCAGCAGCCGGGTGGCTAGCGGGAACAATGAGCAGTTCTTC. This codes for CASSRVASGNNEQFF.